This T cell receptor (beta chain) was captured by sequencing in a study of blood T cell repertoires in COVID-19. The V gene lost 0 bases and the J gene lost 3 bases, with 7 bases spanning the gap. This CDR3 region has 14 residues. Germline values: CDR1 SGHKS, CDR2 YYEKEE (reference sequence). The method was immunoSEQ multiplex PCR; TCRdb's version includes in-frame clones alone and lacks a portion of them. The repertoire holds 85,000 to 100,000 clones, with approximately 84% as singletons. The V gene is TRBV5-5, the J gene TRBJ1-5, with unresolved D. The clonotype was recovered from a human donor in a cohort sampled during active COVID-19. Material for sequencing was peripheral blood. The CDR3 nucleotides are TGTGCCAGCAGCTTGGACAACATCAATCAGCCCCAGCATTTT. Amino acid sequence: CASSLDNINQPQHF.